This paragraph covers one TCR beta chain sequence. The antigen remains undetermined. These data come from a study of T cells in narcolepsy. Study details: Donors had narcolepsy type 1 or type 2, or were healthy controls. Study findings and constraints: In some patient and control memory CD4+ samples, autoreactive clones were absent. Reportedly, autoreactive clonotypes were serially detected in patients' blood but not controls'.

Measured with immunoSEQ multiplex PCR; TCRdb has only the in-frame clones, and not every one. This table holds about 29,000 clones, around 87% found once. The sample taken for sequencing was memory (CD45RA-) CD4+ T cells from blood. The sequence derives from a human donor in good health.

The CDR3 DNA is TGTGCCATCAGTGAGTCGACAGGGAATGAAAAACTGTTTTTT. Protein product: CAISESTGNEKLFF. The chain links TRBV10-3 to TRBJ1-4; 7 nucleotides line up with TRBD1. Trimming took 0 bases from V and 5 from J; bases not matched to a gene: 0. Germline V gene data show CDR1 as ENHRY and CDR2 as SYGVKD. This CDR3 spans 14 amino acids.